A selection of T cell receptor beta chains follows, all from one sample in a study of control samples from healthy donors and cancer patients. TCRdb's copy holds only in-frame clones and misses some; the assay was immunoSEQ multiplex PCR. The sample includes fewer than 200,000 clones, less than 95% seen only once; the top ten take 14%. The specimen sequenced was PBMCs. These receptors came from a man between 60 and 70 years old with colorectal cancer. The CDR3 runs from the conserved cysteine through the conserved F or W.

V gene	CDR3 protein
TRBV5-8	CASSGGMQQGSTDTQYF
TRBV27	CASTGQGDEAFF
TRBV6-2/TRBV6-3	CASSYFSSYEQYF
TRBV4-3	CASSHKDSPEKLFF
TRBV28	CASSSQGMGRIETQYF
TRBV4-2	CASSPRGGSLGTDTQYF
TRBV27	CASRPTGQRYEQYF
TRBV3-1/TRBV3-2	CASSPDRGMADTQYF
TRBV30	CASARMNTEAFF
TRBV7-9	CASSLDVLGVDGYTF
TRBV4-3	CASSQEHTKDYEQYF
TRBV30	CAWSGGPKGQPQHF
TRBV6-2/TRBV6-3	CASSYPQGHGYTF
TRBV6-5	CASSYGLGADTQYF
TRBV5-1	CASSLRLAGGPNEQFF
TRBV5-4	CASSSSGGYTGELFF
TRBV20-1	CSAAKGTEAFF
TRBV25-1	CASSDQATPLHF
TRBV10-3	CAIGPGDGTDTQYF
TRBV18	CASSPGLAGDNEQFF
TRBV3-1/TRBV3-2	CASSQGVSGGFFPYNEQFF
TRBV27	CASSFLGQGNSPLHF
TRBV6-5	CASKRGTDNNEQFF
TRBV4-1	CASSHTGLAGGANTGELFF
TRBV5-1	CASSSYPGAADTQYF
TRBV30	CAWSDTPAGNQPQHF
TRBV14	CASSQDDGGFTDTQYF
TRBV11-2	CASSPAGQGSQPQHF
TRBV5-6	CASSPKGTGEEKLFF
TRBV6-2/TRBV6-3	CASSSAGGGSYEQYF
TRBV2	CASRPDRVETQYF
TRBV6-6	CASSYSGGVPGELFF
TRBV28	CASSPGGGSNTEAFF
TRBV5-1	CASAGVGGANVLTF
TRBV10-3	CAISEPGRDSTDTQYF
TRBV30	CAWSPGPAGSGNTIYF
TRBV27	CASSSFGTGGGGEQFF
TRBV12-3/TRBV12-4	CASSSTSGGTQYF
TRBV6-5	CASSRPLEISGGYTF
TRBV5-5	CASSPLGQQETQYF
TRBV9	CASSVSGTGSEKLFF
TRBV12-3/TRBV12-4	CASSLGVVYEQYF
TRBV6-5	CASSYPYSGRGGTQYF
TRBV11-2	CASSFIRAGELFF
TRBV19	CASSGGENEKLFF
TRBV25-1	CASSAFLVGPDGYTF
TRBV29-1	CSVVRRTGQGAYEQFF
TRBV5-1	CASSPGTSGGVQETQYF
TRBV18	CASSPPGITDTQYF
TRBV27	CASSFGTSGGAYEQYF
TRBV5-1	CASSKSWTSGGAIETQYF
TRBV7-9	CASSSLGGEKLFF
TRBV5-1	CASRLSGVYNEQFF
TRBV12-3/TRBV12-4	CASGAQQGEQFF
TRBV6-1	CASSEEWGARETQYF